This T cell receptor (beta chain) was recorded in a study of spatial heterogeneity in lung cancer. Across the whole study: Detection of beta-chain sequences consistently exceeded that of alpha-chain sequences. Raw reads contained each unique TCR and UMI combination more than ten times on average.

TCRdb re-analysed the 5' RACE reads in MiXCR, keeping a single row per CDR3 protein. The profile shows around 27,000 distinct CDR3 sequences, around 6% of them singletons. Time point denoted: blood at routine non-recurrence follow-up after resection. Unsorted whole RNA samples from tumor, nontumor lung or frozen PBMC were sequenced. Findings and limits, study-wide: More often at tumor resection than at routine follow-up, ubiquitous expanded tumor TCRs were detected in the blood.

This clonotype has at least ten counts. Its antigen is unknown. The source was PBMCs, collected at follow-up. The TCR originated in a male donor with early-stage non-small cell lung cancer.

CDR3 sequence reads: CASSVEGTGVYGYTF. The CDR3 DNA reads TGTGCCAGCAGCGTAGAAGGGACAGGGGTATATGGCTACACCTTC. The chain has TRBV9 and TRBJ1-2; 10 positions match TRBD1. The germline CDR1 and CDR2 sequences are SGDLS and YYNGEE. The CDR3 spans 15 residues. Trimming removed 0 bases from V and 5 bases from J; junction bases left unmatched: 4.